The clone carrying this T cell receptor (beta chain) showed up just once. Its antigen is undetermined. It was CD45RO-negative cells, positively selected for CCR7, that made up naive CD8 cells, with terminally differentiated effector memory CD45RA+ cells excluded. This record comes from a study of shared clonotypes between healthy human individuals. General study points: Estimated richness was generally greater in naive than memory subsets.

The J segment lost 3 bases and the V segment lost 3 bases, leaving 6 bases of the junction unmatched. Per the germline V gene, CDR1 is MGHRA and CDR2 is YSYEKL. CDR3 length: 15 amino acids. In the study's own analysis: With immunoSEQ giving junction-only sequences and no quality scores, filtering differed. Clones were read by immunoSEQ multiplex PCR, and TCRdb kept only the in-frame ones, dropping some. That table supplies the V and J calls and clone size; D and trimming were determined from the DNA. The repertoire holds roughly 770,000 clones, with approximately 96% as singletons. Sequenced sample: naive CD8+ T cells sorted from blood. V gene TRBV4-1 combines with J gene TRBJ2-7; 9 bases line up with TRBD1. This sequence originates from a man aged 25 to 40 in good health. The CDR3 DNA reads TGCGCCAGCAGCCAGCTAGGGACAGGGAACTACGAGCAGTACTTC. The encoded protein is CASSQLGTGNYEQYF.